One and the same sample provided the 3 T cell receptor beta chains below, sequenced in a study of patients and donors after allogeneic stem cell transplantation. Each CDR3 protein is one row after TCRdb ran MiXCR on the RT-PCR reads. This sample has roughly 880,000 distinct CDR3 sequences, with under 20% found just once. What was sequenced was blood, either unsorted or a sorted T cell fraction (not recorded which). The source is a human donor who was either an allogeneic HSCT recipient or a stem cell or donor lymphocyte infusion donor (not recorded which). It is not recorded whose cells these are; they may come from a transplant donor.

This clonotype was seen repeatedly, ten times or more. The V call is TRBV29-1, the J call TRBJ2-1; possible D gene TRBD2, 6 bases. CDR3 length: 14 amino acids. Germline values: CDR1 SQVTM, CDR2 ANQGSEA. V gave up 3 bases and J gave up 6 bases, with 15 bases separating them. CDR3 residues: CSVDGPGVVNEQFF. The CDR3, as DNA: TGCAGCGTTGACGGCCCGGGAGTGGTCAATGAGCAGTTCTTC.

The gene calls are TRBV12-3 or TRBV12-4 and TRBJ2-3; D tentatively reads TRBD1 or TRBD2 (5 bases each). The CDR3 is 14 residues long. V was trimmed by 7 bases and J by 5 bases, leaving 16 bases between them. This CDR3 is CASNFRDPGDTQYF. The CDR3 DNA sequence: TGTGCCAGCAATTTCCGGGACCCCGGAGATACGCAGTATTTT.

This clonotype has at least ten counts. The chain carries TRBV12-3 or TRBV12-4 and TRBJ1-2, with TRBD1 matching over 7 bases. V was pared by 6 bases and J by 5 bases, with 9 bases of the junction left unmatched. The CDR3 spans 14 residues. This CDR3 reads CASSAGQDQYGYTF. For the CDR3, the DNA is TGTGCCAGCAGCGCCGGACAGGATCAGTATGGCTACACCTTC.